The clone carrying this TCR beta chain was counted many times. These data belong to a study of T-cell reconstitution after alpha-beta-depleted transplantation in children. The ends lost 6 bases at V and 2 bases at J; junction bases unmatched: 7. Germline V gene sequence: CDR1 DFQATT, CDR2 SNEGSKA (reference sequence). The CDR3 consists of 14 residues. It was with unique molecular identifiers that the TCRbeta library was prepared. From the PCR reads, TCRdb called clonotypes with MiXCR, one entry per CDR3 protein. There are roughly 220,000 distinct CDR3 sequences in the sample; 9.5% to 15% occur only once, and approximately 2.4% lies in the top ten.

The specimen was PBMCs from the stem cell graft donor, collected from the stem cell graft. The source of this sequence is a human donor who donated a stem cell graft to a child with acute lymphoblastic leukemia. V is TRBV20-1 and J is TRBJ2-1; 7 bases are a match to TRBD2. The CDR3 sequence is CSASGEGPYNEQFF. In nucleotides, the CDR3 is TGCAGTGCCAGCGGGGAAGGGCCCTACAATGAGCAGTTCTTC.